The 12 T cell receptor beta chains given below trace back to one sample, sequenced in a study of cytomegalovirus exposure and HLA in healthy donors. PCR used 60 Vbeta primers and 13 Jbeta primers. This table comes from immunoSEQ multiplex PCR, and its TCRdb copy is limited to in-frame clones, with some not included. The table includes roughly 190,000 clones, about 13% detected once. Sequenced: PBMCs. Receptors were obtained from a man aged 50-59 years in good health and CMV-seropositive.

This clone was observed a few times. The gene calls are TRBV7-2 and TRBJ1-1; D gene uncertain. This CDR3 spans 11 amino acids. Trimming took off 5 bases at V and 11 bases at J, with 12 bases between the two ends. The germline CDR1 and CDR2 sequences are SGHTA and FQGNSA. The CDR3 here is CASSNSFWAFF. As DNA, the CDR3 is TGTGCCAGCAGCAACAGTTTTTGGGCTTTCTTT.

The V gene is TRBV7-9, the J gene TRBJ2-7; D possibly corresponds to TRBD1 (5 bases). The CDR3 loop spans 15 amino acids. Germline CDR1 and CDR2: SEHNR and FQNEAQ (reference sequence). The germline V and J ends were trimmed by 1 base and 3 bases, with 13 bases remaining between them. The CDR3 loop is CASSLVTGPSYEQYF. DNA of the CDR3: TGTGCCAGCAGCTTAGTCACAGGACCGAGCTACGAGCAGTACTTC.

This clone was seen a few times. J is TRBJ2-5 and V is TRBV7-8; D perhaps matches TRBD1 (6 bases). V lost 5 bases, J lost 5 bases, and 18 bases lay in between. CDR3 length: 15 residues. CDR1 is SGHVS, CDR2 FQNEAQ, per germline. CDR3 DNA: TGTGCCAGCAGCCTACAACCAGGGGCAGGGGAGACCCAGTACTTC. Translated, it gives CASSLQPGAGETQYF.

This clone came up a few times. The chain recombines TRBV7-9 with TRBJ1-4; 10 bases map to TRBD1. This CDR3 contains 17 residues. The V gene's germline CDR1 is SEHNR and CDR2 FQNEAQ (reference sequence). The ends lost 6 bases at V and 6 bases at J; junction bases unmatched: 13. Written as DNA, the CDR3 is TGTGCCAGCAGTCAGGGACAGGGGTTATTTGTCGATGAAAAACTGTTTTTT. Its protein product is CASSQGQGLFVDEKLFF.

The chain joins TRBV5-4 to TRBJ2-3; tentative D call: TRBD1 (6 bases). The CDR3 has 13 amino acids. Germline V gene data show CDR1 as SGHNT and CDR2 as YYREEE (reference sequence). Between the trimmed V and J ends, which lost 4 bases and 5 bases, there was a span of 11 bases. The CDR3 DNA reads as TGTGCCAGCAGCCCTCTAGGGGGAGATACGCAGTATTTT. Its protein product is CASSPLGGDTQYF.

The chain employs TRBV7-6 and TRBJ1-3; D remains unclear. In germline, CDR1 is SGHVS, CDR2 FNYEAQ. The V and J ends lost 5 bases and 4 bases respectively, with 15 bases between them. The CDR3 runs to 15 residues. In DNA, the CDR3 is TGTGCCAGCAGCCCCCCGTCGGGAATCGGAAACACCATATATTTT. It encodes CASSPPSGIGNTIYF.

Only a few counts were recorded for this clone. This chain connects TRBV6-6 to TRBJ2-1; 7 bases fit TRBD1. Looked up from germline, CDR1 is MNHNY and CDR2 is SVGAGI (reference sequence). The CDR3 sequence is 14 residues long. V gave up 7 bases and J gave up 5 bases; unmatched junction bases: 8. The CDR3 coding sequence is TGTGCCAGCACCCTGCCGACAGGGAACAATGAGCAGTTCTTC. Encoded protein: CASTLPTGNNEQFF.

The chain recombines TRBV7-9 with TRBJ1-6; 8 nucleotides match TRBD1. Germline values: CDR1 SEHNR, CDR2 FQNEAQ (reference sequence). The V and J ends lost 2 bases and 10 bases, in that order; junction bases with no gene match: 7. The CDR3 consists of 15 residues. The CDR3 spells CASSLSVTGESPLHF. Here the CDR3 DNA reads TGTGCCAGCAGCTTATCCGTGACAGGGGAATCACCCCTCCACTTT.

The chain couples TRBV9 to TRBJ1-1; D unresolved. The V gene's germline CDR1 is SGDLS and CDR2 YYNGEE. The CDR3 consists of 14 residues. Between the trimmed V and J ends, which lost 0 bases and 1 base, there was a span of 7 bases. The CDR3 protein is CASSVEWANTEAFF. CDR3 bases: TGTGCCAGCAGCGTAGAATGGGCGAACACTGAAGCTTTCTTT.

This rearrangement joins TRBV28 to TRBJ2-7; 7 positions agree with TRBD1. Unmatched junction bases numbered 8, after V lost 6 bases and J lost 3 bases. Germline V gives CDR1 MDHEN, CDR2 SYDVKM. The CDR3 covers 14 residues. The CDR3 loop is CASSYSGQNYEQYV. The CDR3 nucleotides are TGTGCCAGCAGCTATTCGGGACAGAACTACGAGCAGTACGTC.

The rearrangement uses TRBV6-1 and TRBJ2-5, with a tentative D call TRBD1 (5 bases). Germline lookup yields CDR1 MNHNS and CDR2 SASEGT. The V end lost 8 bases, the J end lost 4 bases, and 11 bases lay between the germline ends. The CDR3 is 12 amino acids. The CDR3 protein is CASGRGLETQYF. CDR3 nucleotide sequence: TGTGCCAGCGGAAGGGGATTAGAGACCCAGTACTTC.

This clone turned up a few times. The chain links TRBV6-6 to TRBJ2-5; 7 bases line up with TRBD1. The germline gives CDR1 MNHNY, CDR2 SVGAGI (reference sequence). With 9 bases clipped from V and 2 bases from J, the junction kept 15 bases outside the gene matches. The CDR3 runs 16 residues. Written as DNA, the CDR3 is TGTGCCAGTAGGCTCGACGGGACAGCCTATCAAGAGACCCAGTACTTC. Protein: CASRLDGTAYQETQYF.